The rows below give T cell receptor beta chains drawn from one sample of a study of cytomegalovirus exposure and HLA in healthy donors. Sequencing was performed with immunoSEQ multiplex PCR; in TCRdb, only in-frame clones are kept and a portion is missing. This table holds over 150,000 clones, just over 75% found once. The sequenced material came from PBMCs. These TCRs come from a woman aged 25 to 45 in good health and CMV-seropositive. CDR3s include the opening cysteine and the closing phenylalanine or tryptophan. D genes are given only for firm matches. Part of the rows lack a size; the others show once, few, many or a class for expanded clones.

.	.	13	TRBV4-1	TRBJ2-4	CASSQVGPNIQYF	TGCGCCAGCAGCCAAGTTGGGCCGAACATTCAGTACTTC
TRBD1	once	16	TRBV28	TRBJ1-5	CASSWGDRGSNQPQHF	TGTGCCAGCAGTTGGGGGGACAGGGGGAGCAATCAGCCCCAGCATTTT
.	.	12	TRBV27	TRBJ1-2	CASSPNLYGYTF	TGTGCCAGCAGTCCGAATCTATATGGCTACACCTTC
TRBD1	.	15	TRBV19	TRBJ2-5	CASSLGTGVQETQYF	TGTGCCAGTAGTCTAGGGACAGGGGTCCAAGAGACCCAGTACTTC
.	.	15	TRBV6-6	TRBJ2-1	CASSYVGGTYNEQFF	TGTGCCAGCAGTTACGTCGGCGGAACCTACAATGAGCAGTTCTTC
.	.	15	TRBV27	TRBJ2-7	CASSRLGDGVVEQYF	TGTGCCAGCAGCCGTTTAGGGGATGGGGTAGTGGAGCAGTACTTC
.	.	13	TRBV28	TRBJ1-2	CASSRGSGYGYTF	TGTGCCAGCAGTCGCGGGTCGGGCTATGGCTACACCTTC
.	few	14	TRBV30	TRBJ2-2	CAWREYRQAGELFF	TGTGCCTGGAGGGAATACCGACAGGCCGGGGAGCTGTTTTTT
TRBD2	.	16	TRBV5-1	TRBJ2-1	CASSSTSGSSYNEQFF	TGCGCCAGCAGTTCGACTAGCGGGAGCTCCTACAATGAGCAGTTCTTC
TRBD2	.	17	TRBV7-2	TRBJ2-1	CASFSRGGSGVLNEQFF	TGTGCCAGCTTCTCCCGGGGTGGTAGCGGGGTGCTCAATGAGCAGTTCTTC
.	.	14	TRBV6-5	TRBJ1-2	CASSRPQGTYGYTF	TGTGCCAGCAGCCGCCCCCAGGGTACCTATGGCTACACCTTC
TRBD2	.	14	TRBV27	TRBJ2-7	CASRPLAGGYEQYF	TGTGCCAGCAGGCCGTTAGCGGGAGGCTACGAGCAGTACTTC
.	.	16	TRBV2	TRBJ2-3	CASSPGSFFQTDTQYF	TGTGCCAGCAGTCCGGGATCTTTTTTCCAGACAGATACGCAGTATTTT
.	.	16	TRBV28	TRBJ2-1	CASRIHGGSSYNEQFF	TGTGCCAGCAGAATTCACGGGGGAAGCTCCTACAATGAGCAGTTCTTC
TRBD1	.	14	TRBV2	TRBJ1-1	CASSADRVGTEAFF	TGTGCCAGCAGTGCCGACAGGGTGGGAACTGAAGCTTTCTTT
.	.	13	TRBV7-7	TRBJ2-2	CASSLVGHGELFF	TGTGCCAGCAGCTTAGTTGGACACGGGGAGCTGTTTTTT
.	.	15	TRBV10-2	TRBJ1-5	CASKSPNEGNQPQHF	TGCGCCAGCAAAAGTCCCAACGAGGGCAATCAGCCCCAGCATTTT
TRBD1	.	14	TRBV7-9	TRBJ1-4	CASRLAGGHEKLFF	TGTGCCAGCAGATTAGCAGGGGGCCATGAAAAACTGTTTTTT
TRBD1	.	14	TRBV4-1	TRBJ1-2	CASSQEPRDRDYTF	TGCGCCAGCAGCCAAGAGCCCCGGGACAGGGACTACACCTTC
TRBD2	.	20	TRBV27	TRBJ2-3	CASSLPGLRGSGTSGRGQYF	TGTGCCAGCAGTTTACCTGGTCTTCGCGGCTCCGGGACTAGCGGGAGGGGGCAGTATTTT
.	.	15	TRBV9	TRBJ2-7	CASSPSQVPTYEQYF	TGTGCCAGCAGCCCCAGTCAGGTCCCGACCTACGAGCAGTACTTC
.	.	15	TRBV7-8	TRBJ1-1	CASSNHRDLNTEAFF	TGTGCCAGCAGCAACCACAGGGATTTGAACACTGAAGCTTTCTTT
.	.	10	TRBV19	TRBJ2-5	CASGRETQYF	TGTGCCTCTGGGAGAGAGACCCAGTACTTC
TRBD2	.	16	TRBV28	TRBJ2-7	CASSPQRTSGVYEQYF	TGTGCCAGCAGTCCCCAAAGGACTAGCGGAGTTTACGAGCAGTACTTC
.	.	13	TRBV9	TRBJ1-1	CASSVRVNTEAFF	TGTGCCAGCAGCGTACGCGTGAACACTGAAGCTTTCTTT
.	.	15	TRBV7-8	TRBJ2-7	CASSLVGVLAYEQYF	TGTGCCAGCAGCTTAGTCGGGGTTCTTGCCTACGAGCAGTACTTC
.	.	13	TRBV25-1	TRBJ1-1	CASSTGQYTEAFF	TGTGCCAGCAGTACCGGACAGTACACTGAAGCTTTCTTT
.	few	13	TRBV5-1	TRBJ1-2	CASSSGTIYGYTF	TGCGCCAGCAGCTCGGGTACGATCTATGGCTACACCTTC
TRBD1	.	13	TRBV7-9	TRBJ2-4	CASTRQGLDIQYF	TGTGCCAGCACCCGACAGGGTTTAGACATTCAGTACTTC
TRBD1	.	17	TRBV18	TRBJ1-4	CASSPRDREGLNEKLFF	TGTGCCAGCTCACCACGCGACAGGGAAGGACTTAATGAAAAACTGTTTTTT
.	.	15	TRBV7-2	TRBJ1-4	CASSLVQSTGEKLFF	TGTGCCAGCAGCTTAGTTCAATCAACAGGTGAAAAACTGTTTTTT
.	.	16	TRBV27	TRBJ2-7	CASSLRVGRNNYEQYF	TGTGCCAGCAGTTTAAGGGTTGGGAGGAACAACTACGAGCAGTACTTC
.	.	15	TRBV9	TRBJ1-3	CASNRELAGGNTIYF	TGTGCCAGCAACCGGGAGCTGGCGGGAGGAAACACCATATATTTT
.	.	18	TRBV4-2	TRBJ1-3	CASSQGRTQGGGGNTIYF	TGTGCCAGCAGCCAAGGCCGGACTCAGGGCGGGGGCGGAAACACCATATATTTT
.	.	15	TRBV2	TRBJ2-1	CASSTGLPSYNEQFF	TGTGCCAGCAGTACGGGACTTCCTTCCTACAATGAGCAGTTCTTC
TRBD1	once	14	TRBV27	TRBJ1-5	CASRHGQGDQPQHF	TGTGCCAGCAGACACGGACAGGGCGATCAGCCCCAGCATTTT
TRBD1	few	15	TRBV6-5	TRBJ2-7	CASSYWQGASYEQYF	TGTGCCAGCAGTTACTGGCAGGGGGCCTCCTACGAGCAGTACTTC
TRBD1	.	15	TRBV5-1	TRBJ1-1	CASTYGGTANTEAFF	TGCGCCAGCACCTATGGGGGGACAGCAAACACTGAAGCTTTCTTT
.	.	14	TRBV28	TRBJ2-5	CASSLRGIQETQYF	TGTGCCAGCAGTTTAAGAGGGATACAAGAGACCCAGTACTTC
.	.	16	TRBV11-2	TRBJ2-7	CASSLGPAEGTYEQYF	TGTGCCAGCAGCTTAGGGCCAGCGGAGGGAACCTACGAGCAGTACTTC
TRBD2	.	16	TRBV25-1	TRBJ2-1	CASITTSGKVGDEQFF	TGTGCCAGCATTACGACTAGCGGGAAGGTGGGCGATGAGCAGTTCTTC
.	.	15	TRBV27	TRBJ2-6	CASSYGAGGANVLTF	TGTGCCAGCAGTTATGGGGCAGGGGGGGCCAACGTCCTGACTTTC
TRBD1	few	13	TRBV4-3	TRBJ2-1	CASRQGGRGEQFF	TGCGCCAGCCGACAGGGCGGACGAGGTGAGCAGTTCTTC
.	.	11	TRBV28	TRBJ2-3	CASSFLDTQYF	TGTGCCAGCAGTTTTCTAGATACGCAGTATTTT
TRBD1	.	14	TRBV10-3	TRBJ2-5	CAAGDGQGQETQYF	TGTGCCGCCGGCGACGGACAGGGGCAAGAGACCCAGTACTTC
.	.	16	TRBV11-2	TRBJ2-3	CASSLGFAGSTDTQYF	TGTGCCAGCAGCTTAGGCTTTGCGGGGTCCACAGATACGCAGTATTTT
TRBD2	.	18	TRBV6-1	TRBJ2-1	CASSGRGNSGRAVGEQFF	TGTGCCAGCAGTGGGCGGGGGAATAGCGGGAGGGCCGTGGGTGAGCAGTTCTTC
TRBD1	.	19	TRBV19	TRBJ2-1	CASKGGDRGPSSPYNEQFF	TGTGCCAGTAAGGGGGGGGACAGGGGCCCGTCGAGCCCCTACAATGAGCAGTTCTTC
.	.	15	TRBV28	TRBJ2-2	CASSLLGQLVGELFF	TGTGCCAGCAGTTTATTGGGGCAATTGGTCGGGGAGCTGTTTTTT
TRBD2	.	15	TRBV27	TRBJ2-1	CASRSSGHSYNEQFF	TGTGCCAGCAGGTCTAGCGGGCACTCCTACAATGAGCAGTTCTTC
.	.	12	TRBV7-9	TRBJ1-2	CASSTGHYGYTF	TGTGCCAGCAGCACAGGACATTATGGCTACACCTTC
.	.	12	TRBV28	TRBJ1-5	CASSLWGQPQHF	TGTGCCAGCAGTTTATGGGGCCAGCCCCAGCATTTT
TRBD1	once	16	TRBV11-3	TRBJ1-2	CASSLVWDSNDYGYTF	TGTGCCAGCAGCTTAGTATGGGACAGTAACGACTATGGCTACACCTTC
TRBD2	.	14	TRBV11-2	TRBJ2-7	CASSQTSGRYEQYF	TGTGCCAGCAGCCAGACTAGCGGGAGGTACGAGCAGTACTTC